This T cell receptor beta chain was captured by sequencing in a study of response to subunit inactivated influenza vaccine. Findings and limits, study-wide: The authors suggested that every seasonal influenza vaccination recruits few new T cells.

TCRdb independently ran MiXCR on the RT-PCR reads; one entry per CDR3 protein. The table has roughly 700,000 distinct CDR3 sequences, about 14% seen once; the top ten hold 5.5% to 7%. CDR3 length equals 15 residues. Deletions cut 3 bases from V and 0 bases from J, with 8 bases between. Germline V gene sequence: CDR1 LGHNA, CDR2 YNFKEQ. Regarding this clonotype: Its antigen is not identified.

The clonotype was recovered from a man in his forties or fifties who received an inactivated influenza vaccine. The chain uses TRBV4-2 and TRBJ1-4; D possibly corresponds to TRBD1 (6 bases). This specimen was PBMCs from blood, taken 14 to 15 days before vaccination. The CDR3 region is CASSQRGATNEKLFF. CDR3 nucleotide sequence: TGTGCCAGCAGCCAGAGGGGGGCAACTAATGAAAAACTGTTTTTT.